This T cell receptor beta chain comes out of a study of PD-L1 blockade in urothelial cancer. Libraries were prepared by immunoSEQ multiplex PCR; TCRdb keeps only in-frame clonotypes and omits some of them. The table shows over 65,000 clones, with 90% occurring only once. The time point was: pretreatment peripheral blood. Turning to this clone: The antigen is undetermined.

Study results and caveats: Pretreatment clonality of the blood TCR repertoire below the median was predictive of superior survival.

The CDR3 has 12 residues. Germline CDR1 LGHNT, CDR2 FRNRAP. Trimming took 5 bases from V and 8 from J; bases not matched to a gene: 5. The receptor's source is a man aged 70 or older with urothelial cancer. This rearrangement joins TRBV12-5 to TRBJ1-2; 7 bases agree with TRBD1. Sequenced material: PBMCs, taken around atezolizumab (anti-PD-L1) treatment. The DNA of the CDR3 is TGTGCTAGTGGTACGACAGGGTCCGGCTACACCTTC. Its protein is CASGTTGSGYTF. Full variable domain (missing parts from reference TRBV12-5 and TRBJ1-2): DARVTQTPRHKVTEMGQEVTMRCQPILGHNTVFWYRQTMMQGLELLAYFRNRAPLDDSGMPKDRFSAEMPDATLATLKIQPSEPRDSAVYFCASGTTGSGYTFGSGTRLTVV.